Below, 3 T cell receptor beta chains from the same sample are listed, as sequenced in a study of blood T cell repertoires in COVID-19 (dated by TCRdb to the early 2020s). The library was generated by the immunoSEQ multiplex PCR assay. This immuneACCESS table, as held by TCRdb, lists in-frame sequences with V and J called but not all clones. Of the missing ones, under half trace to an unresolved V gene in checked studies; the others have no known cause. The sample records around 330,000 clones, approximately 88% of which are singletons. Of the sample, 1.5% to 2% is held by the ten largest clones. The sample was peripheral blood. These receptor sequences come from a young woman with COVID-19, enrolled during active disease.

V is TRBV19 and J is TRBJ1-2; D is uncertain. The CDR3 spans 15 residues. V dropped 1 base and J dropped 4 bases, with 13 bases sitting between them. CDR1 is LNHDA, CDR2 SQIVND, per germline (reference sequence). CDR3 bases: TGTGCCAGTAGTATAGGAACCACTGTGAGCTATGGCTACACCTTC. Translation: CASSIGTTVSYGYTF.

The chain recombines TRBV19 with TRBJ1-1, with D unresolved. CDR1 is LNHDA, CDR2 SQIVND, per germline (reference sequence). The CDR3 spans 14 residues. V gave up 5 bases and J gave up 5 bases, with 15 bases separating them. The chain's CDR3 is CASSASNSETEAFF. In DNA form, the CDR3 reads TGTGCCAGTAGTGCCTCTAACAGTGAGACTGAAGCTTTCTTT.

In its sample, this clone was seen once. This sequence joins TRBV3-1 (or the pseudogene TRBV3-2) and TRBJ1-2; 7 nucleotides match TRBD1. CDR1 is LGHDT and CDR2 is YNNKEL in the germline V gene (reference sequence). The CDR3 consists of 13 residues. Trimming cost V 3 bases and J 4 bases; bases outside gene matches: 2. The CDR3, as DNA: TGTGCCAGCAGCCAGACAGGGCCCTATGGCTACACCTTC. Its protein product is CASSQTGPYGYTF.